The entry below describes one T cell receptor beta chain. The antigen remains unidentified. This specimen belongs to a study of cytomegalovirus exposure and HLA in healthy donors. PCR involved 60 Vbeta and 13 Jbeta primers. Using immunoSEQ multiplex PCR, the repertoire was profiled, and TCRdb retains in-frame clones only, with some absent. The sample has 98,000 or so clones, 76% seen once; the top ten hold around 5%. Study-level results: In vitro assays verified that three CMV-associated chains recognized CMV antigens specifically. Later analysis demonstrated an association between a missense DCLRE1C variant and TCR beta V- and J-gene trimming.

Germline V gene sequence: CDR1 SGHVS, CDR2 FQNEAQ. Trimming took 5 bases from V and 15 from J, leaving 17 bases between them. The CDR3 contains 12 residues. The chain recombines TRBV7-8 with TRBJ2-1; TRBD2 is a possible D gene (5 bases). The clonotype was recovered from a woman younger than 35 in good health and CMV-seropositive. The sequenced sample consisted of PBMCs. The CDR3 region is CASSPAVLGAFF. The CDR3 DNA reads as TGTGCCAGCAGCCCAGCGGTGTTAGGCGCGTTCTTC.